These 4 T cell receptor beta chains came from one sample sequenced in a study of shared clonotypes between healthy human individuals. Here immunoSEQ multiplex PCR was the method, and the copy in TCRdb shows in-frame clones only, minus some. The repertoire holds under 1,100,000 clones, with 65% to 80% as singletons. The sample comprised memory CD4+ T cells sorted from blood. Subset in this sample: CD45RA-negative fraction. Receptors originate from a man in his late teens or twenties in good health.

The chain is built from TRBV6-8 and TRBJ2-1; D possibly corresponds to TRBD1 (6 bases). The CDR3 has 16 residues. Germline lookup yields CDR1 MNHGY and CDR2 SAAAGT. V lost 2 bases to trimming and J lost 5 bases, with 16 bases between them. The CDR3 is CASSYHPRTADNEQFF. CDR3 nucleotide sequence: TGTGCCAGCAGTTACCACCCCCGGACAGCAGACAATGAGCAGTTCTTC.

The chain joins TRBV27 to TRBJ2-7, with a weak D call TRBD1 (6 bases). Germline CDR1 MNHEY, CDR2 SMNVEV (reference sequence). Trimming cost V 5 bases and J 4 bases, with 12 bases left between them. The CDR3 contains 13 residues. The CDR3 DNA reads TGTGCCAGCAGTACAGGGTCTGAGTACGAGCAGTACTTC. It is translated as CASSTGSEYEQYF.

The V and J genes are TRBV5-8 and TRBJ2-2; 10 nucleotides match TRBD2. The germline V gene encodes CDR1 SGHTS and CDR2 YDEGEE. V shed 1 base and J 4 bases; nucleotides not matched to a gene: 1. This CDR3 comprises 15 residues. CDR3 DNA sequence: TGTGCCAGCAGCTTGCGGACTAGCGGCACCGGGGAGCTGTTTTTT. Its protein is CASSLRTSGTGELFF.

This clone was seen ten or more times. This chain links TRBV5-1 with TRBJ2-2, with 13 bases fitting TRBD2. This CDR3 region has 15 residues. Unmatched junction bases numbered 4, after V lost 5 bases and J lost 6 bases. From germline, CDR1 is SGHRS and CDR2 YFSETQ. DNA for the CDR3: TGCGCCAGCAGTGGACTAGCGGGAGTTTCCGGGGAGCTGTTTTTT. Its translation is CASSGLAGVSGELFF.